The source of this T cell receptor beta chain is a study of vaccination and CD4 T cells after COVID-19. The treatment denotes: roughly ten-day PBMC culture with coronavirus spike peptide pools or control peptides (ViraFEST assay). Germline lookup yields CDR1 KGHSH and CDR2 LQKENI. The CDR3 sequence is 16 residues long. J was trimmed by 0 bases and V by 2 bases; bases with no gene match: 6. Remarks on this clonotype: Its antigen is still unknown.

Cultured CD4+ T cell DNA was sequenced using the Oncomine TCR Beta short-read assay. TCRdb used MiXCR to reprocess the PCR reads, holding one entry per CDR3 protein. The sample holds about 3,800 distinct CDR3 sequences, roughly 13% seen once. The receptor was isolated from a human donor who had recovered from COVID-19. This sequence joins TRBV18 and TRBJ1-1; TRBD1 agrees at 7 bases. The sequenced material came from CD4+ T cells from blood, cultured in vitro. CDR3 in amino acids: CASSPIGGQLNTEAFF. The CDR3 nucleotides read TGTGCCAGCTCACCAATTGGGGGACAGCTGAACACTGAAGCTTTCTTT.